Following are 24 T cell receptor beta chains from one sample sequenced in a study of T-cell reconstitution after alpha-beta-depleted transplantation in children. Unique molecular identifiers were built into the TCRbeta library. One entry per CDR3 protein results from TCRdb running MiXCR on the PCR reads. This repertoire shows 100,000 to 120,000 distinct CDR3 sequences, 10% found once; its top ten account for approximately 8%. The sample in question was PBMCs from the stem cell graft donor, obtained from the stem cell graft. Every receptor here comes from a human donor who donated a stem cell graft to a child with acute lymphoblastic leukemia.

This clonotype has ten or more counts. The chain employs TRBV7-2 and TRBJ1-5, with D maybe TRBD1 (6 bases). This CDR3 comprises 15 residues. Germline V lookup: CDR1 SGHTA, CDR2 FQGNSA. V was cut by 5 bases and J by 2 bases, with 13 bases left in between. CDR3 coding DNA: TGTGCCAGCAGCCTACAGGGTTTGGGCAATCAGCCCCAGCATTTT. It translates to CASSLQGLGNQPQHF.

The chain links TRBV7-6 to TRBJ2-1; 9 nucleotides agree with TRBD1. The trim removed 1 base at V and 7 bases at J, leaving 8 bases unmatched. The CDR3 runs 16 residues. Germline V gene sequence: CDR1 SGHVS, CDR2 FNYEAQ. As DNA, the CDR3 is TGTGCCAGCAGCTTAGAGCCCCACGGACAGGGGAATGAGCAGTTCTTC. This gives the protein CASSLEPHGQGNEQFF.

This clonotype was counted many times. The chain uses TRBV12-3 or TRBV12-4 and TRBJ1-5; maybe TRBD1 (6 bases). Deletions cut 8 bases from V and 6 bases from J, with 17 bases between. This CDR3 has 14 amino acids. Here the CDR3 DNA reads TGTGCCAGCGCAAGGGGGGGGTCGATTCAGCCCCAGCATTTT. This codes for CASARGGSIQPQHF.

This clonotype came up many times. The DNA for the CDR3 is TGTGCCAGCAGCACGTATGTTTGGAACACTGAAGCTTTCTTT. This translates into CASSTYVWNTEAFF. The chain carries TRBV6-5 and TRBJ1-1; D is undetermined. Looked up from germline, CDR1 is MNHEY and CDR2 is SVGAGI. The CDR3 is 14 amino acids. The V end lost 6 bases, the J end lost 1 base, and 12 bases lay between the germline ends.

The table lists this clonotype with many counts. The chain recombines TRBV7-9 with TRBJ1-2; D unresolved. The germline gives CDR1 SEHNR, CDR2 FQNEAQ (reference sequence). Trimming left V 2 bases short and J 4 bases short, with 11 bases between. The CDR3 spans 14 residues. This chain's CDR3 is CASSLTDGAYGYTF. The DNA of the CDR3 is TGTGCCAGCAGCTTAACCGACGGAGCCTATGGCTACACCTTC.

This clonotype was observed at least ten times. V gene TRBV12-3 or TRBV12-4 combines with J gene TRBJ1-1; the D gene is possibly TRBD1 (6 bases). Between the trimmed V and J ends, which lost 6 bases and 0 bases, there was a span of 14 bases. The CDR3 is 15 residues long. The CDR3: CASSPGQLMNTEAFF. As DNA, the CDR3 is TGTGCCAGCAGCCCAGGACAGCTCATGAACACTGAAGCTTTCTTT.

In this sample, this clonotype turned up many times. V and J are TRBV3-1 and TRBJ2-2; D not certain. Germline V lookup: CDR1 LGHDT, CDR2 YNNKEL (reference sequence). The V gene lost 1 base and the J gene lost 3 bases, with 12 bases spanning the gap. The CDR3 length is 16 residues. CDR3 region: CASSQGAETHTGELFF. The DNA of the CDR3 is TGTGCCAGCAGCCAAGGGGCAGAAACTCACACCGGGGAGCTGTTTTTT.

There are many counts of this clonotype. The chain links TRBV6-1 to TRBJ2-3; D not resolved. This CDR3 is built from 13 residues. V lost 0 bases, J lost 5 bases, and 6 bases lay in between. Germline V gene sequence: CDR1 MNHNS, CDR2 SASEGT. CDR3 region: CASSEAAKDTQYF. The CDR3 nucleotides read TGTGCCAGCAGTGAAGCCGCGAAAGATACGCAGTATTTT.

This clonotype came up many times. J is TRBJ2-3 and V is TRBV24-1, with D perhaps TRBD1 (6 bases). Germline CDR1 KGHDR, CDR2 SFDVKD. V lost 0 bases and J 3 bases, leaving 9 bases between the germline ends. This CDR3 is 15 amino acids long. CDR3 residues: CATSDLPQGTDTQYF. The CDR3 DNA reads TGTGCCACCAGTGATTTGCCGCAGGGGACAGATACGCAGTATTTT.

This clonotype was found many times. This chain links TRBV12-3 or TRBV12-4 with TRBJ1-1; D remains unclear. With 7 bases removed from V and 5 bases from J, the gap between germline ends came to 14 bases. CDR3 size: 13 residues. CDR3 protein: CASNQLSGTEAFF. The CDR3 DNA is TGTGCCAGCAACCAACTCTCGGGAACTGAAGCTTTCTTT.

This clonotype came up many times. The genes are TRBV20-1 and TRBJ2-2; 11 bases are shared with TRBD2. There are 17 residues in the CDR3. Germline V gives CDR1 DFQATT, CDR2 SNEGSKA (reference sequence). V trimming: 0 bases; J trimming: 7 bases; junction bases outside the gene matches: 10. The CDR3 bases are TGCAGTGCTAGAGATGGGTCTAGCGGGGGGCCGATCGGGGAGCTGTTTTTT. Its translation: CSARDGSSGGPIGELFF.

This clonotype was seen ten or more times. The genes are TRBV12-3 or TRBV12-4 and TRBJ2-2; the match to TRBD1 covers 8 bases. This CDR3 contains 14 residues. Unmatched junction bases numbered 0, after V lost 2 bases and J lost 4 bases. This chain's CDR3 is CASSLTGGTGELFF. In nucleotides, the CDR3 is TGTGCCAGCAGTTTAACAGGGGGCACCGGGGAGCTGTTTTTT.

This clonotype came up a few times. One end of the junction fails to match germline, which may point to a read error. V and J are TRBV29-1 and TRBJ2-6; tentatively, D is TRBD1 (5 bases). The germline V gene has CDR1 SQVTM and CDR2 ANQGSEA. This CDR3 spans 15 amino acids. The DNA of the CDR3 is TGCAGCGTTGCCAGGGTAACCTCTGGGGCCAACGGCCTGACTTTC. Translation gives CSVARVTSGANGLTF.

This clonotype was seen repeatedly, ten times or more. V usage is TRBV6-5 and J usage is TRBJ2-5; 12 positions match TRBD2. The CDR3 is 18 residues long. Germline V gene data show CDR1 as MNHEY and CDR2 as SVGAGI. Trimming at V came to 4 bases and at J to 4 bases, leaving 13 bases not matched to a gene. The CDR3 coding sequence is TGTGCCAGCAGTTTGCGACTAGCGGGGGTTCAAGGGGGAGAGACCCAGTACTTC. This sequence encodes CASSLRLAGVQGGETQYF.

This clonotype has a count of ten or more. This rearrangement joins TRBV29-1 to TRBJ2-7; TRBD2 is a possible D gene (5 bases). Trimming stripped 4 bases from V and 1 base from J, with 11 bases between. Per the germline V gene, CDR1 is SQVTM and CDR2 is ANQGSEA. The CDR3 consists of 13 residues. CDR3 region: CSVGELTSYEQYF. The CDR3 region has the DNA TGCAGCGTTGGGGAGCTGACATCCTACGAGCAGTACTTC.

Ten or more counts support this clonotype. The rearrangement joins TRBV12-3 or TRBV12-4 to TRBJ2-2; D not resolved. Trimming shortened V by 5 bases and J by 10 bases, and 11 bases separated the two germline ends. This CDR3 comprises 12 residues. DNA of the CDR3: TGTGCCAGCAGTCCCGGCCCCGAGGAGCTGTTTTTT. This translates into CASSPGPEELFF.

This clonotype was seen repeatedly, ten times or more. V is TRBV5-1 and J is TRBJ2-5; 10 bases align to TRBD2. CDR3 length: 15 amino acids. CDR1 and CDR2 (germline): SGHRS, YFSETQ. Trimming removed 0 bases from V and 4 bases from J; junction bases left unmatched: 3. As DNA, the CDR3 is TGCGCCAGCAGCTTGGGCCTAGCGGGAGCAGAGACCCAGTACTTC. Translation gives CASSLGLAGAETQYF.

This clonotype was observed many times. CDR3 residues: CTSGDETQYF. CDR3 sequence (DNA): TGCACCTCAGGAGACGAGACCCAGTACTTC. This chain links TRBV20-1 with TRBJ2-5; unclear D gene. CDR1 DFQATT and CDR2 SNEGSKA come from the germline V gene (reference sequence). The CDR3 has 10 residues.

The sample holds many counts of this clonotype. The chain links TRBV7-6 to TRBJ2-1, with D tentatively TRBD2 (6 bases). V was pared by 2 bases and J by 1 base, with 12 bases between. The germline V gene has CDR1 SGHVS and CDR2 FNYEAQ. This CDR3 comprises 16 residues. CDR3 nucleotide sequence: TGTGCCAGCAGCTTAAACGGGAGACGGTCCTACAATGAGCAGTTCTTC. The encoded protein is CASSLNGRRSYNEQFF.

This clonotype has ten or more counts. CDR3 nucleotides: TGCGCCAGCAGCTTACTAGCAGACACTGAAGCTTTCTTT. Residues: CASSLLADTEAFF. The rearrangement links TRBV5-1 to TRBJ1-1, with D unclear. This CDR3 has 13 amino acids. Per the germline V gene, CDR1 is SGHRS and CDR2 is YFSETQ. Trimming pared 2 bases from V and 3 bases from J, leaving 8 bases between.

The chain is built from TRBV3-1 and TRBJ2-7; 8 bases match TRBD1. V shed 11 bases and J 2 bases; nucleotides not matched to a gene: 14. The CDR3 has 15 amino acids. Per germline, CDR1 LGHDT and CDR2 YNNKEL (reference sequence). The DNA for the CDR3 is TGTGCCTCCACCCATAACAGGGGGTTAGCCTACGAGCAGTACTTC. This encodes CASTHNRGLAYEQYF.

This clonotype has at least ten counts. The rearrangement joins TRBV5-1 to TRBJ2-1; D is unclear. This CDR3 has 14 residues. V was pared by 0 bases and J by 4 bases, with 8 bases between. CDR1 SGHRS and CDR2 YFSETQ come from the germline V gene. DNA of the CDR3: TGCGCCAGCAGCTTGGATGGATCTTACAATGAGCAGTTCTTC. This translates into CASSLDGSYNEQFF. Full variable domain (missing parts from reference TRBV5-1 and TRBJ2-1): KAGVTQTPRYLIKTRGQQVTLSCSPISGHRSVSWYQQTPGQGLQFLFEYFSETQRNKGNFPGRFSGRQFSNSRSEMNVSTLELGDSALYLCASSLDGSYNEQFFGPGTRLTVL.

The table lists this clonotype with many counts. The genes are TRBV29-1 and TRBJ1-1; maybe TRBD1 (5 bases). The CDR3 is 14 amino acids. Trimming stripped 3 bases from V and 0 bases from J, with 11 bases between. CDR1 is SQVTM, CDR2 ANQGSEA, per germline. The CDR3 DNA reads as TGCAGCGTTGAGTGGGGCTCGATGAACACTGAAGCTTTCTTT. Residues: CSVEWGSMNTEAFF.

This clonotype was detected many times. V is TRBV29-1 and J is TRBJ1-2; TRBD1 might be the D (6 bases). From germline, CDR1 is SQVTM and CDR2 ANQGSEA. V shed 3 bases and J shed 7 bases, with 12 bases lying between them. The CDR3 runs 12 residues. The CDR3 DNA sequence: TGCAGCGTTGAGGGGGCGCGGGGTGGCTACACCTTC. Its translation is CSVEGARGGYTF.